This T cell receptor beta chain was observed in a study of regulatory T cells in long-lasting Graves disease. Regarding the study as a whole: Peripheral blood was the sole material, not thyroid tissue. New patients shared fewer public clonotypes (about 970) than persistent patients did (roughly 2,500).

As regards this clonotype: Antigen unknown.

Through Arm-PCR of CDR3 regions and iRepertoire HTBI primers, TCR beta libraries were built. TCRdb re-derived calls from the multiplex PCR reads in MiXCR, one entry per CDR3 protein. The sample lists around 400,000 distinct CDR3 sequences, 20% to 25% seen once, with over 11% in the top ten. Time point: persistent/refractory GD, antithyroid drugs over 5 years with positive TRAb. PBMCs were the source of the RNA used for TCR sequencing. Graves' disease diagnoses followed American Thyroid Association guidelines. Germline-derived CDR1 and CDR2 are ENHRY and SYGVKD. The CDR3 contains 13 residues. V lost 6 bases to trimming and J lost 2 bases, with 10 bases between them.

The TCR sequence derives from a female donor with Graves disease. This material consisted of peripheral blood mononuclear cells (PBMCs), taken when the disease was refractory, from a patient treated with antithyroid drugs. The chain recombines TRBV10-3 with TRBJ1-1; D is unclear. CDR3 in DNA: TGTGCCATCAGGGTAGACCTTAACACTGAAGCTTTCTTT. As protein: CAIRVDLNTEAFF.